The rows below give T cell receptor beta chains drawn from one sample of a study of OX40 agonist ivuxolimab in advanced cancers. This table comes from immunoSEQ multiplex PCR, and its TCRdb copy is limited to in-frame clones, with some not included. The sample includes tens of thousands of clones, 70% to 90% of them seen just once. This material consisted of CD4+ or CD8+ T cells sorted from blood, taken in a trial of the OX40 agonist ivuxolimab. Source of these receptors: an adult with an advanced solid tumor such as melanoma, head and neck, liver or kidney cancer. The CDR3 runs from the conserved cysteine through the conserved F or W. The D gene is left open where the match is weak. The listing skips clone size in some rows; elsewhere it reads once, few, many or a size class.

J gene: TRBJ2-3; V gene: TRBV4-1; D gene: -; clone size: -; CDR3 DNA: TGCGCCTGCAGCAGCCCTAAGGGTACGCAGTATTTT; CDR3 protein: CACSSPKGTQYF
J gene: TRBJ2-2; V gene: TRBV5-1; D gene: -; clone size: -; CDR3 DNA: TGCGCCAGCAGCTGGACAGATAACACCGGGGAGCTGTTTTTT; CDR3 protein: CASSWTDNTGELFF
J gene: TRBJ1-5; V gene: TRBV7-9; D gene: -; clone size: -; CDR3 DNA: TGTGCCAGCAGCGCCGGTGGGGTGGTCAATCAGCCCCAGCATTTT; CDR3 protein: CASSAGGVVNQPQHF
J gene: TRBJ1-5; V gene: TRBV5-8; D gene: -; clone size: -; CDR3 DNA: TGTGCCAGCAGCTTGGGTATCGTCAATCAGCCCCAGCATTTT; CDR3 protein: CASSLGIVNQPQHF
J gene: TRBJ2-3; V gene: TRBV25-1; D gene: -; clone size: -; CDR3 DNA: TGTGCCAGCAGTGGAGGCATTGACACAGATACGCAGTATTTT; CDR3 protein: CASSGGIDTDTQYF
J gene: TRBJ1-2; V gene: TRBV5-1; D gene: TRBD1; clone size: -; CDR3 DNA: TGCGCCAGCAGCCGAGTTTCGGACAGGGACTATGGCTACACCTTC; CDR3 protein: CASSRVSDRDYGYTF
J gene: TRBJ1-1; V gene: TRBV5-8; D gene: -; clone size: -; CDR3 DNA: TGTGCCAGCAGCTTGGTACTTACGAACACTGAAGCTTTCTTT; CDR3 protein: CASSLVLTNTEAFF
J gene: TRBJ1-5; V gene: TRBV6-4; D gene: -; clone size: -; CDR3 DNA: TGTGCCAGCCATCTGCTTAAGTATCAGCCCCAGCATTTT; CDR3 protein: CASHLLKYQPQHF
J gene: TRBJ1-1; V gene: TRBV7-2; D gene: TRBD1; clone size: once; CDR3 DNA: TGTGCCAGCAGCCTCGGACAGGTAGGGACTGAAGCTTTCTTT; CDR3 protein: CASSLGQVGTEAFF
J gene: TRBJ1-5; V gene: TRBV27; D gene: TRBD1; clone size: few; CDR3 DNA: TGTGCCAGCAGTTTACAGGGGGCGGTTAGCAATCAGCCCCAGCATTTT; CDR3 protein: CASSLQGAVSNQPQHF
J gene: TRBJ1-5; V gene: TRBV5-6; D gene: -; clone size: -; CDR3 DNA: TGTGCCAGCAGCCGCCGGGGCAGAAGAGTTGCTCAGCCCCAGCATTTT; CDR3 protein: CASSRRGRRVAQPQHF
J gene: TRBJ2-1; V gene: TRBV7-2; D gene: TRBD2; clone size: -; CDR3 DNA: TGTGCCAGCAGCTTATATACTAGCGGGGTCCCCAATGAGCAGTTCTTC; CDR3 protein: CASSLYTSGVPNEQFF
J gene: TRBJ2-7; V gene: TRBV28; D gene: -; clone size: -; CDR3 DNA: TGTGCCAGCGGAGCGTACGAGCAGTACTTC; CDR3 protein: CASGAYEQYF
J gene: TRBJ2-7; V gene: TRBV30; D gene: TRBD1; clone size: -; CDR3 DNA: TGTGCCTGGAGTTCCGAAACAGGGGGGCTCTACGAGCAGTACTTC; CDR3 protein: CAWSSETGGLYEQYF
J gene: TRBJ1-2; V gene: TRBV7-9; D gene: -; clone size: -; CDR3 DNA: TGTGCCAGCAGTGGACAGCCTTATGGCTACACCTTC; CDR3 protein: CASSGQPYGYTF
J gene: TRBJ2-2; V gene: TRBV18; D gene: -; clone size: -; CDR3 DNA: TGTGCCAGCACCGCCTCAGCAGGGGTTAACACCGGGGAGCTGTTTTTT; CDR3 protein: CASTASAGVNTGELFF
J gene: TRBJ2-5; V gene: TRBV7-3; D gene: TRBD1; clone size: -; CDR3 DNA: TGTGCCAGCAGCCCCTGGGGACAGGCCCAAAAAGAGACCCAGTACTTC; CDR3 protein: CASSPWGQAQKETQYF
J gene: TRBJ2-2; V gene: TRBV11-3; D gene: TRBD1; clone size: -; CDR3 DNA: TGTGCCAGCAGCTCTACAGGGGTCGGGGAGCTGTTTTTT; CDR3 protein: CASSSTGVGELFF
J gene: TRBJ2-7; V gene: TRBV18; D gene: -; clone size: -; CDR3 DNA: TGTGCCAGCTCACCCGCGACCGCCGAGCAGTACTTC; CDR3 protein: CASSPATAEQYF
J gene: TRBJ1-5; V gene: TRBV6-5; D gene: -; clone size: -; CDR3 DNA: TGTGCCAGCAGTTTCGACAGAAGTGCTAGCAATCAGCCCCAGCATTTT; CDR3 protein: CASSFDRSASNQPQHF
J gene: TRBJ1-2; V gene: TRBV9; D gene: -; clone size: -; CDR3 DNA: TGTGCCAGCAGCCCCGGGGGGGGGAACTATGGCTACACCTTC; CDR3 protein: CASSPGGGNYGYTF
J gene: TRBJ2-1; V gene: TRBV7-7; D gene: -; clone size: -; CDR3 DNA: TGTGCCAGCAGCTTACGGGAGAGAGATGAGCAGTTCTTC; CDR3 protein: CASSLRERDEQFF
J gene: TRBJ2-5; V gene: TRBV29-1; D gene: TRBD2; clone size: -; CDR3 DNA: TGCAGCGGCGGACTAGCGGGAGGGGAGACCCAGTACTTC; CDR3 protein: CSGGLAGGETQYF
J gene: TRBJ1-4; V gene: TRBV4-1; D gene: TRBD1; clone size: -; CDR3 DNA: TGCGCCAGCAGCCCCGGGACAGGGGGCTTCCTCGGTGAAAAACTGTTTTTT; CDR3 protein: CASSPGTGGFLGEKLFF
J gene: TRBJ2-1; V gene: TRBV9; D gene: -; clone size: -; CDR3 DNA: TGTGCCAGCAGCGTAGCTACGCTAGCGAGGAATGAGCAGTTCTTC; CDR3 protein: CASSVATLARNEQFF
J gene: TRBJ1-2; V gene: TRBV29-1; D gene: TRBD1; clone size: -; CDR3 DNA: TGCAGCGTTGAAGAACAGGGGGACTATGGCTACACCTTC; CDR3 protein: CSVEEQGDYGYTF
J gene: TRBJ1-5; V gene: TRBV7-8; D gene: TRBD1; clone size: -; CDR3 DNA: TGTGCCAGCAGCACGACCGGACAGGGGATACAGCCCCAGCATTTT; CDR3 protein: CASSTTGQGIQPQHF
J gene: TRBJ2-6; V gene: TRBV5-4; D gene: -; clone size: -; CDR3 DNA: TGTGCCAGCAGCTTGGGGGGGTCTGGGGCCAACGTCCTGACTTTC; CDR3 protein: CASSLGGSGANVLTF